This TCR beta chain was profiled in a study of blood T cell repertoires in COVID-19. On the study more broadly: Samples came from the United States, Italy and Spain, spanning acute and convalescent COVID-19.

Looked up from germline, CDR1 is LNHDA and CDR2 is SQIVND (reference sequence). CDR3 length: 15 residues. After removal of 6 bases from V and 7 bases from J, the junction contained 9 bases not matched to a gene. Per the study methods: From reference gene primer amplification, estimates of nucleated cell counts were derived. Measured with immunoSEQ multiplex PCR; TCRdb has only the in-frame clones, and not every one. The V and J calls and clone size were taken over from that table, and D and trimming were inferred from the DNA. The table records roughly 52,000 clones, approximately 85% of them present only once.

V and J are TRBV19 and TRBJ1-6; 7 nucleotides agree with TRBD1. The receptor was derived from a human donor in a cohort sampled during active COVID-19. Source material: peripheral blood. The CDR3 coding sequence is TGTGCCAGTAGCGATCGACAGGGACAGAATTCACCCCTCCACTTT. The encoded protein is CASSDRQGQNSPLHF.